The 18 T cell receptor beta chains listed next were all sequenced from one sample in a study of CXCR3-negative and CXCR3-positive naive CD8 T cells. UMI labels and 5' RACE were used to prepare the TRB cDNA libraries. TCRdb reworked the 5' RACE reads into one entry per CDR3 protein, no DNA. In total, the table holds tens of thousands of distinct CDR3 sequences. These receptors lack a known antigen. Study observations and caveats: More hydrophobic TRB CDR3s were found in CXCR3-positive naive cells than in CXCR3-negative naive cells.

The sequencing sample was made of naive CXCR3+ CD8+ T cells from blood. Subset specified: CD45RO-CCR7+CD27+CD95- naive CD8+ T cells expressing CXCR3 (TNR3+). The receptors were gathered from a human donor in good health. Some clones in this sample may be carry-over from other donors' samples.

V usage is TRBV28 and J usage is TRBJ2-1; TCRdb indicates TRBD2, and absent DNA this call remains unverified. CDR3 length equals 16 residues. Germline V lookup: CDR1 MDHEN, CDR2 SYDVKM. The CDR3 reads CASSFGPGTPDNEQFF.

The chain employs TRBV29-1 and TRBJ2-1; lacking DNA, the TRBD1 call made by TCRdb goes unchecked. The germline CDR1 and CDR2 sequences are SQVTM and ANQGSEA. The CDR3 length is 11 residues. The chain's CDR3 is CSVVQGPEQFF.

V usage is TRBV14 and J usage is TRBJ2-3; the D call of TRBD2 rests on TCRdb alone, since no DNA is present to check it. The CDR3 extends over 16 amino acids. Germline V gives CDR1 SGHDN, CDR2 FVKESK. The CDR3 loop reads CASSQEFGALTDTQYF.

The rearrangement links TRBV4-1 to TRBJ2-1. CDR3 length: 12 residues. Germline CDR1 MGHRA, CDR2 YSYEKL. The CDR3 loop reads CASSQATPEQFF.

CDR3 amino acids: CATQMSSGNTIYF. The V and J genes are TRBV10-3 and TRBJ1-3. CDR3 length: 13 residues. Germline-derived CDR1 and CDR2 are ENHRY and SYGVKD.

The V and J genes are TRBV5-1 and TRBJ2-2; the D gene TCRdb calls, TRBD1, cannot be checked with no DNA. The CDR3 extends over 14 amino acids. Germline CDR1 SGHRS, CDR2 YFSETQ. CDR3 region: CASSPGQNTGELFF.

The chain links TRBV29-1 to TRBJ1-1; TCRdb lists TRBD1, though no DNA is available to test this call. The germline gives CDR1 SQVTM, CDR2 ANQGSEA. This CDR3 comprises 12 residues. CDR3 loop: CSVGGGNTEAFF. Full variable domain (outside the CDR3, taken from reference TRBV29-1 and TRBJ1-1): SAVISQKPSRDICQRGTSLTIQCQVDSQVTMMFWYRQQPGQSLTLIATANQGSEATYESGFVIDKFPISRPNLTFSTLTVSNMSPEDSSIYLCSVGGGNTEAFFGQGTRLTVV.

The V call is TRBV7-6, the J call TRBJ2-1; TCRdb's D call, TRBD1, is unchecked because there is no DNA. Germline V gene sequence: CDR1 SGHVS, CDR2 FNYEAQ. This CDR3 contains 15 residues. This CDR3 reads CASSLGGGSVNEQFF.

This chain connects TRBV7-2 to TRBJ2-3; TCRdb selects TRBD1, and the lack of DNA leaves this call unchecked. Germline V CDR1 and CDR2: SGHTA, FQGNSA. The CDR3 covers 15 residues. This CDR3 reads CASSLRRGSTDTQYF.

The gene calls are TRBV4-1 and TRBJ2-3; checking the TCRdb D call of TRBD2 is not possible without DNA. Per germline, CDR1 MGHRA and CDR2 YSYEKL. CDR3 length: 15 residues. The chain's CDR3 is CASSQEERSTDTQYF.

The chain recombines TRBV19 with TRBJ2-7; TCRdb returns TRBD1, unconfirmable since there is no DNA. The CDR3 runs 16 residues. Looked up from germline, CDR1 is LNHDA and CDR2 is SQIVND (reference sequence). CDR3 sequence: CASSTSGAPYAYEQYF.

CDR3 protein: CASSDDREEETQYF. The J gene is TRBJ2-5, the V gene TRBV6-5; there is no DNA to check the TCRdb D call of TRBD1. Germline CDR1 and CDR2: MNHEY and SVGAGI. This CDR3 is 14 amino acids long.

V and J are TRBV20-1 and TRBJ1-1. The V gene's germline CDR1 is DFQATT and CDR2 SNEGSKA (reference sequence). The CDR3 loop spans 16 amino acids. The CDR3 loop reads CSARDRYWALNTEAFF.

The CDR3 spells CASSLGGEEDGYTF. This chain joins TRBV28 and TRBJ1-2. Germline V gives CDR1 MDHEN, CDR2 SYDVKM. The CDR3 sequence is 14 residues long.

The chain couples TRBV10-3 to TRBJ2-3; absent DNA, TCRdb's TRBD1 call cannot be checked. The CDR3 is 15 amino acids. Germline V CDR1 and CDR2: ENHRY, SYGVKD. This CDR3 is CAISESGGAGDTQYF.

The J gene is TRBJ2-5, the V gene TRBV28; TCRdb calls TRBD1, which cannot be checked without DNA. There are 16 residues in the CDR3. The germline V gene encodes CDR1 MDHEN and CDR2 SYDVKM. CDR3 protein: CASSLRLGGRTKTQYF.

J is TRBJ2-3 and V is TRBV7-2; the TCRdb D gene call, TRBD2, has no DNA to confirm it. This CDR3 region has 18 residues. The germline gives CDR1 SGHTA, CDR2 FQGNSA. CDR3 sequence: CASSSLAGQFKYTDTQYF.

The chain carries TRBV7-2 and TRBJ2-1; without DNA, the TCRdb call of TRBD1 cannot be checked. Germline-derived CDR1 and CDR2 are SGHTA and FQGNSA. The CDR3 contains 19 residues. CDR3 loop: CASSLWAAPQGLAPNEQFF.